Following are 32 T cell receptor beta chains from one sample sequenced in a study of T-cell memory formation after mild COVID-19. TCRdb reanalysed the 5' RACE reads using MiXCR and keeps one entry per CDR3 protein. The table includes a few hundred thousand distinct CDR3 sequences, 25% to 30% detected once. Sequences were obtained from PBMCs or a T cell subset sorted from them (not recorded which). All receptors derive from an adult woman who had mild COVID-19 (a few samples of this study predate the infection). Cell type and time point are not known.

This clonotype occurred many times. The V call is TRBV18, the J call TRBJ2-1; D possibly uses TRBD1 or TRBD2 (5 bases each). V shed 2 bases and J shed 4 bases, with 12 bases lying between them. The V gene's germline CDR1 is KGHSH and CDR2 LQKENI. The CDR3 contains 15 residues. For the CDR3, the DNA is TGTGCCAGCTCACCAGCCGGGACCACGTACAATGAGCAGTTCTTC. Its protein product is CASSPAGTTYNEQFF.

This clonotype has a handful of counts. V gene TRBV7-2 combines with J gene TRBJ2-2; 7 bases line up with TRBD1. The CDR3 spans 18 residues. Per the germline V gene, CDR1 is SGHTA and CDR2 is FQGNSA. The V and J ends lost 0 bases and 6 bases, in that order; junction bases with no gene match: 13. As DNA, the CDR3 is TGTGCCAGCAGCTTAGCGCTAATAGGGGGCATTACGGCCGGGGAGCTGTTTTTT. This sequence encodes CASSLALIGGITAGELFF.

The chain couples TRBV6-5 to TRBJ2-7, with 8 bases aligning to TRBD2. Germline V CDR1 and CDR2: MNHEY, SVGAGI. The CDR3 spans 13 residues. V lost 6 bases and J lost 5; bases outside the gene matches: 6. CDR3 loop: CASRSRGGDEQYF. Here the CDR3 DNA reads TGTGCCAGCAGATCACGGGGGGGAGACGAGCAGTACTTC.

This clonotype was detected many times. V and J are TRBV4-2 and TRBJ2-3, with D maybe TRBD1 (5 bases). Trimming shortened V by 2 bases and J by 3 bases, and 15 bases separated the two germline ends. In germline, CDR1 is LGHNA, CDR2 YNFKEQ. The CDR3 has 16 residues. CDR3 in amino acids: CASSQRIRTRTDTQYF. DNA of the CDR3: TGTGCCAGCAGCCAACGGATTAGGACACGGACAGATACGCAGTATTTT.

This clonotype was counted only a few times. V and J are TRBV10-3 and TRBJ2-3; D is possibly TRBD1 or TRBD2 (5 bases each). The V and J ends lost 10 bases and 1 base respectively, with 15 bases between them. The germline gives CDR1 ENHRY, CDR2 SYGVKD. The CDR3 extends over 14 amino acids. The CDR3 coding sequence is TGTGCCACCGCCACGGGACCTCGCACAGATACGCAGTATTTT. Translating it yields CATATGPRTDTQYF.

The chain recombines TRBV7-3 with TRBJ2-3; 12 bases are shared with TRBD2. This CDR3 comprises 18 residues. J was trimmed by 3 bases and V by 0 bases; bases with no gene match: 7. In germline, CDR1 is SGHTA, CDR2 FQGTGA. In nucleotides, the CDR3 is TGTGCCAGCAGCTTAACGTTTCTAGCGGGGGGGCATACAGATACGCAGTATTTT. It encodes CASSLTFLAGGHTDTQYF. Based on the CDR3 plus reference TRBV7-3 and TRBJ2-3, the full variable domain is GAGVSQTPSNKVTEKGKYVELRCDPISGHTALYWYRQSLGQGPEFLIYFQGTGAADDSGLPNDRFFAVRPEGSVSTLKIQRTERGDSAVYLCASSLTFLAGGHTDTQYFGPGTRLTVL.

V usage is TRBV15 and J usage is TRBJ1-1, with D unresolved. The CDR3 is 14 amino acids. Germline V gene data show CDR1 as LNHNV and CDR2 as YYDKDF (reference sequence). V was cut by 0 bases and J by 6 bases, with 11 bases left in between. CDR3 amino acids: CATSRDWASPEAFF. The CDR3 coding sequence is TGTGCCACCAGCAGAGATTGGGCGTCACCTGAAGCTTTCTTT.

This clonotype was found a few times. The CDR3 DNA reads TGTGCCAGCAGTTTGGGGACAGGGCGAATCACCGGGGAGCTGTTTTTT. Amino acids: CASSLGTGRITGELFF. The J gene is TRBJ2-2, the V gene TRBV6-5; 9 positions match TRBD1. The V gene end was trimmed by 4 bases and the J gene end by 4 bases; junction bases not matched to a gene: 7. Germline values: CDR1 MNHEY, CDR2 SVGAGI. The CDR3 is made up of 16 amino acids.

This chain connects TRBV6-1 to TRBJ1-2, with a possible D match to TRBD1 (6 bases). Germline V gene data show CDR1 as MNHNS and CDR2 as SASEGT. The CDR3 has 14 amino acids. V was cut by 4 bases and J by 4 bases, with 13 bases left in between. CDR3 sequence reads: CASSGGQSAYGYTF. The CDR3 nucleotides are TGTGCCAGCAGTGGAGGACAGAGCGCCTATGGCTACACCTTC.

Only a few counts were recorded for this clonotype. The rearrangement uses TRBV7-2 and TRBJ2-3; no definite D call. This CDR3 comprises 15 residues. Germline V gives CDR1 SGHTA, CDR2 FQGNSA. Trimming shortened V by 4 bases and J by 0 bases, and 11 bases separated the two germline ends. In nucleotides, the CDR3 is TGTGCCAGCAGCTCGGGCTTAGTAAGCACAGATACGCAGTATTTT. Translated, it gives CASSSGLVSTDTQYF.

This clonotype was recorded many times. The J gene is TRBJ2-1, the V gene TRBV29-1, with 10 bases that match TRBD2. With 3 bases clipped from V and 5 bases from J, the junction kept 4 bases outside the gene matches. The length of the CDR3 is 14 residues. CDR1 and CDR2 from the germline V gene are SQVTM and ANQGSEA. This CDR3 is CSVEGLAGDNEQFF. The DNA for the CDR3 is TGCAGCGTTGAGGGTCTAGCGGGGGACAATGAGCAGTTCTTC.

Remarks on this clonotype: One end of the junction varies from germline; a read error may be responsible. V and J are TRBV7-7 and TRBJ2-1, with TRBD2 matching 13 bases. Germline CDR1 and CDR2: SSHAT and FNYEAQ (reference sequence). The CDR3 spans 15 residues. CDR3 sequence: CASSRTSGSLHEQFF. The DNA for the CDR3 is TGTGCTAGCAGCCGGACTAGCGGGAGTCTTCATGAGCAGTTCTTC.

CDR3 sequence: CASSVRQGWNNEQFF. In DNA, the CDR3 is TGTGCCAGCAGTGTACGACAGGGGTGGAACAATGAGCAGTTCTTC. The chain uses TRBV12-3 or TRBV12-4 and TRBJ2-1, with 8 bases fitting TRBD1. V lost 5 bases to trimming and J lost 5 bases; unmatched junction nucleotides: 8. This CDR3 is built from 15 residues.

The chain uses TRBV12-3 or TRBV12-4 and TRBJ2-1; 11 positions agree with TRBD2. This CDR3 spans 16 amino acids. V shed 5 bases, J shed 5 bases, and the junction held 8 bases outside the gene matches. CDR3 loop: CASSHMPSGGHNEQFF. The CDR3 DNA sequence: TGTGCCAGCAGTCACATGCCTAGCGGGGGGCACAATGAGCAGTTCTTC.

The chain combines TRBV7-2 with TRBJ2-3; the match to TRBD2 covers 7 bases. Trimming at V came to 1 base and at J to 1 base, leaving 14 bases not matched to a gene. Germline CDR1 reads SGHTA; CDR2 reads FQGNSA. The CDR3 extends over 19 amino acids. The CDR3 DNA sequence: TGTGCCAGCAGCTTAGAGGATTATTCGGCGGGAGTAGGCACAGATACGCAGTATTTT. It specifies CASSLEDYSAGVGTDTQYF.

The rearrangement joins TRBV7-9 to TRBJ1-4; 7 bases agree with TRBD1. V shed 5 bases and J 6 bases; nucleotides not matched to a gene: 3. The CDR3 totals 13 residues. Germline V lookup: CDR1 SEHNR, CDR2 FQNEAQ (reference sequence). The CDR3 here is CASSETGDEKLFF. DNA of the CDR3: TGTGCCAGCAGCGAAACAGGGGATGAAAAACTGTTTTTT.

This rearrangement joins TRBV6-6 to TRBJ1-6, with D perhaps TRBD1 (5 bases). The CDR3 covers 15 residues. The germline V and J ends were trimmed by 5 bases and 10 bases, with 18 bases remaining between them. Germline assignment: CDR1 MNHNY and CDR2 SVGAGI (reference sequence). The CDR3 reads CASSPPGQRPSPLHF. CDR3 DNA: TGTGCCAGCAGTCCCCCGGGGCAGAGACCCTCACCCCTCCACTTT.

This clonotype turned up a few times. V and J are TRBV12-3 or TRBV12-4 and TRBJ2-4; 7 nucleotides agree with TRBD2. This CDR3 has 14 amino acids. The V and J ends lost 7 bases and 8 bases, in that order; junction bases with no gene match: 11. DNA for the CDR3: TGTGCCAGCAAGCAAGGCGGGAGCTCTGACATTCAGTACTTC. Its translation is CASKQGGSSDIQYF.

The chain couples TRBV7-2 to TRBJ1-5, with TRBD1 matching 9 bases. Per germline, CDR1 SGHTA and CDR2 FQGNSA. The CDR3 sequence is 15 residues long. V trimming: 1 base; J trimming: 6 bases; junction bases outside the gene matches: 4. CDR3 amino acids: CASSLEQGAFQPQHF. CDR3 nucleotide sequence: TGTGCCAGCAGCTTAGAACAGGGGGCTTTTCAGCCCCAGCATTTT.

This clonotype was picked up one time. The chain recombines TRBV2 with TRBJ2-5; TRBD2 is a possible D gene (5 bases). Trimming stripped 11 bases from V and 5 bases from J, with 21 bases between. This CDR3 spans 14 amino acids. CDR1 is SNHLY and CDR2 is FYNNEI in the germline V gene. The CDR3 region has the DNA TGTGCCCTCCGGCGGCTAGCCAGCCAGGAGACCCAGTACTTC. This gives the protein CALRRLASQETQYF.

J is TRBJ1-2 and V is TRBV5-8, with TRBD1 identical over 8 bases. The CDR3 runs to 13 residues. Germline CDR1 SGHTS, CDR2 YDEGEE. V shed 5 bases, J shed 8 bases, and the junction held 8 bases outside the gene matches. CDR3 region: CASRRQGASGYTF. DNA for the CDR3: TGTGCCAGCAGGCGGCAGGGGGCGTCGGGCTACACCTTC.

The V and J genes are TRBV10-3 and TRBJ2-5, with 10 bases fitting TRBD1. The J segment lost 4 bases and the V segment lost 4 bases, leaving 15 bases of the junction unmatched. Germline V CDR1 and CDR2: ENHRY, SYGVKD. This CDR3 comprises 18 residues. CDR3 residues: CAISASPGQGKGSETQYF. DNA for the CDR3: TGTGCCATCAGTGCGAGTCCGGGACAGGGGAAAGGTTCAGAGACCCAGTACTTC.

The chain combines TRBV3-1 with TRBJ2-1, with D tentatively TRBD1 or TRBD2 (6 bases each). The V gene lost 0 bases and the J gene lost 2 bases, with 20 bases spanning the gap. CDR1 is LGHDT, CDR2 YNNKEL, per germline (reference sequence). The CDR3 runs to 19 residues. The CDR3 nucleotides read TGTGCCAGCAGCCAAGATCGACTCCGGAGGGGGAAGACCTACAATGAGCAGTTCTTC. Protein: CASSQDRLRRGKTYNEQFF.

The chain couples TRBV19 to TRBJ2-6; 7 bases match TRBD2. The CDR3 contains 16 residues. CDR1 and CDR2 from the germline V gene are LNHDA and SQIVND (reference sequence). The V segment lost 6 bases and the J segment 2 bases; nucleotides outside the gene matches: 7. The CDR3 is CASSALGGAGANVLTF. CDR3 nucleotide sequence: TGTGCCAGTAGCGCCCTTGGGGGGGCTGGGGCCAACGTCCTGACTTTC.

The V and J genes are TRBV5-1 and TRBJ1-1, with D possibly matching TRBD1 (5 bases). The CDR3 covers 12 residues. Trimming pared 0 bases from V and 11 bases from J, leaving 11 bases between. Germline CDR1 reads SGHRS; CDR2 reads YFSETQ. In DNA form, the CDR3 reads TGCGCCAGCAGCTTGGCCGGGACCGATGCTTTCTTT. Its protein is CASSLAGTDAFF.

The genes are TRBV30 and TRBJ1-2; no clear D gene. The length of the CDR3 is 16 residues. CDR1 is GTSNPN, CDR2 SVGIG, per germline (reference sequence). The V end lost 0 bases, the J end lost 4 bases, and 18 bases lay between the germline ends. The CDR3 here is CAWSVPADPRGYGYTF. DNA of the CDR3: TGTGCCTGGAGTGTACCCGCGGACCCTCGGGGCTATGGCTACACCTTC.

In this sample, this clonotype turned up a few times. The CDR3 reads CASSPPWVGNYEQYF. CDR3 DNA: TGTGCCAGCAGCCCCCCCTGGGTTGGCAACTACGAGCAGTACTTC. The chain has TRBV7-9 and TRBJ2-7; D unclear. Germline-derived CDR1 and CDR2 are SEHNR and FQNEAQ (reference sequence). Trimming left V 5 bases short and J 3 bases short, with 17 bases between. The length of the CDR3 is 15 residues.

The table lists this clonotype with a few counts. This sequence joins TRBV10-3 and TRBJ1-1; 10 nucleotides align to TRBD1. The CDR3 totals 16 residues. Germline CDR1 ENHRY, CDR2 SYGVKD. J lost 4 bases, V lost 6 bases, and 11 bases had no gene match. The CDR3 coding sequence is TGTGCCATCAGCAGACAGGGGGCGCGAGATGGCACTGAAGCTTTCTTT. It yields the protein CAISRQGARDGTEAFF.

This clonotype has more than one count but fewer than ten. The chain is built from TRBV29-1 and TRBJ1-1; D ambiguous. The length of the CDR3 is 11 residues. The germline V gene has CDR1 SQVTM and CDR2 ANQGSEA. V lost 7 bases, J lost 11 bases, and 17 bases lay in between. In nucleotides, the CDR3 is TGCAGCGCTACAGAGGGCACTGTCGCTTTCTTT. As protein: CSATEGTVAFF.

The V gene is TRBV25-1, the J gene TRBJ2-3; D remains unclear. With 1 base removed from V and 0 bases from J, the gap between germline ends came to 14 bases. Looked up from germline, CDR1 is MGHDK and CDR2 is SYGVNS. The CDR3 loop spans 17 amino acids. CDR3 bases: TGTGCCAGCAGTGAATTGCCCCACTACGACAGCACAGATACGCAGTATTTT. Its protein is CASSELPHYDSTDTQYF. Drawing the rest from reference TRBV25-1 and TRBJ2-3, the complete variable domain is EADIYQTPRYLVIGTGKKITLECSQTMGHDKMYWYQQDPGMELHLIHYSYGVNSTEKGDLSSESTVSRIRTEHFPLTLESARPSHTSQYLCASSELPHYDSTDTQYFGPGTRLTVL.

The rearrangement links TRBV27 to TRBJ2-3, with D maybe TRBD1 (5 bases). V was clipped by 3 bases and J by 2 bases, with 15 bases between them. This CDR3 contains 16 residues. In germline, CDR1 is MNHEY, CDR2 SMNVEV (reference sequence). This CDR3 reads CASSLTAYRFTDTQYF. The CDR3, as DNA: TGTGCCAGCAGTTTGACAGCCTATCGATTCACAGATACGCAGTATTTT.

The V call is TRBV7-8, the J call TRBJ2-1; TRBD2 matches 12 bases. This CDR3 has 17 amino acids. The V gene end was trimmed by 5 bases and the J gene end by 4 bases; junction bases not matched to a gene: 9. The germline gives CDR1 SGHVS, CDR2 FQNEAQ. CDR3 amino acids: CASSVTQGLAGYNEQFF. The CDR3 DNA is TGTGCCAGCAGCGTAACCCAAGGACTAGCGGGGTACAATGAGCAGTTCTTC.